The 11 T cell receptor beta chains below all came from one sample that was sequenced in a study of blood T cell repertoires in COVID-19. Clones were sequenced by immunoSEQ multiplex PCR, and TCRdb holds only the in-frame ones, with some missing. The sample shows approximately 140,000 clones, roughly 88% of them seen only once. The sequencing input was peripheral blood. The receptors originated from a man in his 70s with active COVID-19.

The chain has TRBV9 and TRBJ2-1; weak D call: TRBD2 (5 bases). Germline values: CDR1 SGDLS, CDR2 YYNGEE. Trimming shortened V by 4 bases and J by 3 bases, and 17 bases separated the two germline ends. This CDR3 comprises 16 residues. CDR3 in DNA: TGTGCCAGCAGCCCCGAGGGCGTGGGAGTCTACAATGAGCAGTTCTTC. Residues: CASSPEGVGVYNEQFF.

The chain joins TRBV5-1 to TRBJ2-1; D gene unclear. Germline CDR1 and CDR2: SGHRS and YFSETQ. The CDR3 is made up of 15 amino acids. V was clipped by 3 bases and J by 2 bases, with 12 bases between them. CDR3 sequence reads: CASSSTTFTYNEQFF. The CDR3 DNA sequence: TGCGCCAGCAGCTCAACTACCTTTACCTACAATGAGCAGTTCTTC.

This chain connects TRBV5-1 to TRBJ2-3, with D perhaps matching TRBD1 (6 bases). The V end was cut by 2 bases, the J end by 6 bases, with 7 bases between. The CDR3 covers 12 residues. Per the germline V gene, CDR1 is SGHRS and CDR2 is YFSETQ. CDR3 sequence reads: CASSFQGDTQYF. The CDR3 nucleotides are TGCGCCAGCAGCTTCCAGGGGGATACGCAGTATTTT.

This clone turned up a few times. The chain carries TRBV28 and TRBJ1-5; D not resolved. The CDR3 contains 13 residues. Trimming cost V 6 bases and J 2 bases, with 8 bases left between them. Germline CDR1 MDHEN, CDR2 SYDVKM. DNA of the CDR3: TGTGCCAGCAGCCTGTATGGCAATCAGCCCCAGCATTTT. Encoded protein: CASSLYGNQPQHF. Using reference TRBV28 and TRBJ1-5 for the parts outside the CDR3, the full variable domain is DVKVTQSSRYLVKRTGEKVFLECVQDMDHENMFWYRQDPGLGLRLIYFSYDVKMKEKGDIPEGYSVSREKKERFSLILESASTNQTSMYLCASSLYGNQPQHFGDGTRLSIL.

This clone appeared a few times. The chain joins TRBV28 to TRBJ1-2; a weak D match, TRBD1 (5 bases). V lost 5 bases and J 1 base, leaving 14 bases between the germline ends. The CDR3 loop spans 15 amino acids. Germline V lookup: CDR1 MDHEN, CDR2 SYDVKM. CDR3 bases: TGTGCCAGCAGTAAGTTCGGAGGGGTTAACTATGGCTACACCTTC. It codes for CASSKFGGVNYGYTF.

Here the CDR3 reads CASSAAGGLSFGYTF. CDR3 bases: TGTGCCAGTAGTGCCGCCGGGGGGCTCTCCTTTGGCTACACCTTC. The chain is built from TRBV19 and TRBJ1-2, with a possible D match to TRBD1 (6 bases). The CDR3 is 15 amino acids. CDR1 LNHDA and CDR2 SQIVND come from the germline V gene (reference sequence). The V end was cut by 5 bases, the J end by 7 bases, with 20 bases between.

The chain uses TRBV29-1 and TRBJ2-3; 8 bases are shared with TRBD2. The ends lost 7 bases at V and 1 base at J; junction bases unmatched: 4. The CDR3 spans 13 residues. CDR1 is SQVTM, CDR2 ANQGSEA, per germline. CDR3 amino acids: CSGYSGGTDTQYF. CDR3 in DNA: TGCAGCGGTTATAGCGGGGGCACAGATACGCAGTATTTT.

V is TRBV29-1 and J is TRBJ2-7; D possibly corresponds to TRBD1 (6 bases). Germline CDR1 is SQVTM and CDR2 is ANQGSEA. There are 14 residues in the CDR3. V was trimmed by 6 bases and J by 2 bases, leaving 17 bases between them. CDR3 in amino acids: CSVIDGTKTYEQYF. The CDR3 bases are TGCAGCGTCATCGACGGGACAAAGACCTACGAGCAGTACTTC.

V and J are TRBV6-5 and TRBJ2-1, with 8 positions matching TRBD2. Germline V lookup: CDR1 MNHEY, CDR2 SVGAGI. V lost 6 bases, J lost 0 bases, and 4 bases stayed unmatched. The CDR3 is 15 amino acids. In DNA, the CDR3 is TGTGCCAGCAGAAAGAGCGGGAGCTCCTACAATGAGCAGTTCTTC. Translation gives CASRKSGSSYNEQFF.

The chain has TRBV6-2 or TRBV6-3 and TRBJ1-5, with D hard to call. Trimming pared 4 bases from V and 4 bases from J, leaving 5 bases between. The CDR3 covers 12 residues. Germline assignment: CDR1 MNHEY and CDR2 SVGEGT. The chain's CDR3 is CASSWANQPQHF. DNA for the CDR3: TGTGCCAGCAGTTGGGCAAATCAGCCCCAGCATTTT.

This chain links TRBV6-5 with TRBJ2-1, with 7 bases lining up with TRBD1. The CDR3 length is 12 residues. Losses at the gene ends were 7 bases for V and 6 bases for J; bases not matched to a gene: 3. Germline lookup yields CDR1 MNHEY and CDR2 SVGAGI. The CDR3 sequence is CASISGGNEQFF. CDR3 nucleotides: TGTGCCAGCATCTCAGGGGGCAATGAGCAGTTCTTC.